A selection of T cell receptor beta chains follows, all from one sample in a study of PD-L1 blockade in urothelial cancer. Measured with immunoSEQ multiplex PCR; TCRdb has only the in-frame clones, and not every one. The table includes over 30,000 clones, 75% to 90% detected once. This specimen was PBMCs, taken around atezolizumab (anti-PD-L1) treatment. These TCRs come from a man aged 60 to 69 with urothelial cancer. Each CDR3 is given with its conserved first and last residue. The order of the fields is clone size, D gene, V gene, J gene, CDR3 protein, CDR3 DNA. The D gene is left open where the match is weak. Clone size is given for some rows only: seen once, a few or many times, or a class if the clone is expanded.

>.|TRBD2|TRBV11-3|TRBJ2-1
CASSLAEYNEQFF
TGTGCCAGCAGCCTAGCGGAGTACAATGAGCAGTTCTTC
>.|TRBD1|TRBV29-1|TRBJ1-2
CSVEVGTGRPTNYGYTF
TGCAGCGTTGAAGTAGGGACAGGGAGACCCACTAACTATGGCTACACCTTC
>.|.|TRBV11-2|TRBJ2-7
CASSLGLIGSGYEQYF
TGTGCCAGCAGCTTAGGATTAATCGGGAGCGGCTACGAGCAGTACTTC
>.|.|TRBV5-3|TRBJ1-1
CARSSGGFANTEAFF
TGTGCCAGAAGCAGCGGGGGATTTGCGAACACTGAAGCTTTCTTT
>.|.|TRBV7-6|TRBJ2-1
CASSSQRATYNEQFF
TGTGCCAGCAGCTCACAGCGGGCCACCTACAATGAGCAGTTCTTC
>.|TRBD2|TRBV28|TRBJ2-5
CASSSLAGGERETQYF
TGTGCCAGCAGTTCTCTAGCGGGAGGGGAGCGGGAGACCCAGTACTTC
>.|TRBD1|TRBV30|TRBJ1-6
CAWVRDRVSPLHF
TGTGCCTGGGTCCGGGACAGGGTTTCACCCCTCCACTTT
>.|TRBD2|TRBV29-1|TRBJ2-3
CSVVKRESTDTQYF
TGCAGCGTTGTTAAGCGGGAGAGCACAGATACGCAGTATTTT
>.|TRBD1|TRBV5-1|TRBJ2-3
CASSLGQGISDTQYF
TGCGCCAGCAGCTTGGGACAGGGGATATCAGATACGCAGTATTTT
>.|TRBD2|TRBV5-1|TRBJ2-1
CASRGKLAGVRSNEQFF
TGCGCCAGCAGGGGAAAACTAGCGGGAGTGCGGTCCAATGAGCAGTTCTTC
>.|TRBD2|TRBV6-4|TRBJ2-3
CASSDQAGSTDTQYF
TGTGCCAGCAGTGACCAAGCGGGAAGCACAGATACGCAGTATTTT
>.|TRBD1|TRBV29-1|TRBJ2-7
CSVARTGLYEQYF
TGCAGCGTTGCCAGGACAGGACTCTACGAGCAGTACTTC
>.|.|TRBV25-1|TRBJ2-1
CASATGHQYNEQFF
TGTGCCAGCGCCACGGGACATCAGTACAATGAGCAGTTCTTC
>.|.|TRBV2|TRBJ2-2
CASSVGFPTGVRTGELFF
TGTGCCAGCAGCGTTGGGTTCCCGACAGGTGTTAGAACCGGGGAGCTGTTTTTT
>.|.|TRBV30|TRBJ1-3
CAWSNSFVASGNTIYF
TGTGCCTGGAGTAATTCCTTTGTGGCCTCTGGAAACACCATATATTTT
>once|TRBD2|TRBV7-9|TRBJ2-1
CASSPTTSGSRNEQFF
TGTGCCAGCAGCCCTACGACTAGCGGGAGTCGCAATGAGCAGTTCTTC
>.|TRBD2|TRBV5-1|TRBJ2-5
CASSTAGGLEETQYF
TGCGCCAGCAGCACAGCGGGAGGGTTAGAAGAGACCCAGTACTTC
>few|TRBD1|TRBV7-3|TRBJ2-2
CASSQGGSTNTGELFF
TGTGCCAGCAGCCAAGGGGGCAGCACTAACACCGGGGAGCTGTTTTTT
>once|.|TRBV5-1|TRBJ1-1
CASALGLTGSTEAFF
TGCGCCAGCGCCTTGGGATTAACAGGGAGCACTGAAGCTTTCTTT
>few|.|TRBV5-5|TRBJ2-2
CASSLARGATTGELFF
TGTGCCAGCAGCTTGGCACGGGGGGCTACCACCGGGGAGCTGTTTTTT
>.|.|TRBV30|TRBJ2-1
CAWSAPDRGNEQFF
TGTGCCTGGAGTGCCCCAGATCGGGGGAATGAGCAGTTCTTC
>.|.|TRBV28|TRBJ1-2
CASTFTSLYGYTF
TGTGCCAGCACCTTTACATCTCTCTATGGCTACACCTTC
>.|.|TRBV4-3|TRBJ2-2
CASSQEGGIGELFF
TGCGCCAGCAGCCAAGAAGGGGGTATCGGGGAGCTGTTTTTT
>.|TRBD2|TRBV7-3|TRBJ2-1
CASGWGGVSEQFF
TGTGCCAGCGGCTGGGGGGGAGTGAGTGAGCAGTTCTTC
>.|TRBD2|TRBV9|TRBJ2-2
CASSVRAGVTTGELFF
TGTGCCAGCAGCGTTCGAGCGGGAGTCACCACCGGGGAGCTGTTTTTT
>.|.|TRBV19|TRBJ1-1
CASSTQGTEAFF
TGTGCCAGTAGTACTCAGGGTACTGAAGCTTTCTTT
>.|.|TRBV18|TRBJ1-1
CASSPPVQRNTEAFF
TGTGCCAGCTCACCACCGGTACAACGGAACACTGAAGCTTTCTTT
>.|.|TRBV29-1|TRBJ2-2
CSAVQSPRGELFF
TGCAGCGCTGTACAGTCCCCTCGGGGGGAGCTGTTTTTT
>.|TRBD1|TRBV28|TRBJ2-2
CASSTGVSTGELFF
TGTGCCAGCAGTACAGGGGTTAGCACCGGGGAGCTGTTTTTT
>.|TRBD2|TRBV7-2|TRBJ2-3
CASSFPSGKRADTQYF
TGTGCCAGCAGCTTCCCTAGCGGAAAGAGGGCAGATACGCAGTATTTT
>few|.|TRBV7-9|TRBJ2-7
CASSLALGLATEQYF
TGTGCCAGCAGCTTAGCGCTCGGCCTAGCGACCGAGCAGTACTTC
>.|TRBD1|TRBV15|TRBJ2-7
CATSHPGTVSYEQYF
TGTGCCACCAGCCATCCCGGGACAGTATCCTACGAGCAGTACTTC
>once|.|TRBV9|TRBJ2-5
CASSADSLTETQYF
TGTGCCAGCAGCGCGGACTCCCTAACGGAGACCCAGTACTTC
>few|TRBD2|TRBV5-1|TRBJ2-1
CASSFVQRGSNEQFF
TGCGCCAGCAGTTTCGTCCAGCGGGGATCCAATGAGCAGTTCTTC
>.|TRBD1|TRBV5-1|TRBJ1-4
CASSLHRGEKLFF
TGCGCCAGCAGCTTGCACAGGGGTGAAAAACTGTTTTTT
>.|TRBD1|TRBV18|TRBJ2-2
CASSPGQVTGELFF
TGTGCCAGCTCCCCTGGACAGGTCACCGGGGAGCTGTTTTTT
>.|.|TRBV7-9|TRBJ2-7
CASSSDGDEQYF
TGTGCCAGCAGTTCAGACGGGGACGAGCAGTACTTC
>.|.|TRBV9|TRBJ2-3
CASTRTVGTDTQYF
TGTGCCAGCACCCGGACAGTCGGCACAGATACGCAGTATTTT
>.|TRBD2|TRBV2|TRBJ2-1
CASSQSGSLSYNEQFF
TGTGCCAGCAGTCAGAGCGGGAGTCTTTCCTACAATGAGCAGTTCTTC
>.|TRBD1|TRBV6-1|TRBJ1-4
CASSADRGGKLFF
TGTGCCAGCAGTGCAGACAGGGGGGGAAAACTGTTTTTT
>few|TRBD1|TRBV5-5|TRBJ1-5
CASSHVGQGSNQPQHF
TGTGCCAGCAGCCACGTTGGACAGGGGTCAAATCAGCCCCAGCATTTT
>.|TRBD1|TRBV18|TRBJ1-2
CASSPGQEGGYTF
TGTGCCAGCTCACCGGGACAGGAAGGTGGCTACACCTTC
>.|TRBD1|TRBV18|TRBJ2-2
CASSPLRDRDEGELFF
TGTGCCAGCTCACCGCTCCGGGACAGGGATGAAGGGGAGCTGTTTTTT
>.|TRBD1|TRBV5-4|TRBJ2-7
CASSPPGTGAYEQYF
TGTGCCAGCAGCCCCCCCGGGACAGGAGCCTACGAGCAGTACTTC
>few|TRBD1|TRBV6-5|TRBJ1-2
CASSYQGENGYTF
TGTGCCAGCAGTTATCAGGGGGAGAATGGCTACACCTTC
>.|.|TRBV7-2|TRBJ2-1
CASSPNPGDNEQFF
TGTGCCAGCAGCCCCAACCCCGGGGACAATGAGCAGTTCTTC
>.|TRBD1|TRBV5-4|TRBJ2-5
CASSFRTGETQYF
TGTGCCAGCAGCTTCCGGACAGGGGAGACCCAGTACTTC
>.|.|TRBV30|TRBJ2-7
CAWSVQYYEQYF
TGTGCCTGGAGTGTACAGTACTACGAGCAGTACTTC
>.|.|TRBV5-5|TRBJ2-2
CASSLDGFGNTGELFF
TGTGCCAGCAGCTTGGACGGGTTCGGAAACACCGGGGAGCTGTTTTTT
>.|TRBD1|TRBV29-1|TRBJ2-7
CSTSGQGNEQYF
TGCAGCACCTCGGGACAGGGGAACGAGCAGTACTTC
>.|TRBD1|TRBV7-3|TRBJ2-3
CASSLSRTGRTDTQYF
TGTGCCAGCAGCTTGTCTAGGACAGGGCGCACAGATACGCAGTATTTT
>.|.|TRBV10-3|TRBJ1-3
CAISESGGSGNTIYF
TGTGCCATCAGTGAGTCGGGGGGATCTGGAAACACCATATATTTT
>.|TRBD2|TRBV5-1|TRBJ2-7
CASSIRTSGYEQYF
TGCGCCAGCAGCATAAGGACTAGCGGGTACGAGCAGTACTTC
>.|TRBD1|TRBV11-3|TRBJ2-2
CASSQGTADTGELFF
TGTGCCAGCAGCCAAGGGACAGCCGACACCGGGGAGCTGTTTTTT
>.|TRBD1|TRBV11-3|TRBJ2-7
CASSPGQSVTKQYF
TGTGCCAGCAGCCCGGGACAGTCCGTTACGAAGCAGTACTTC
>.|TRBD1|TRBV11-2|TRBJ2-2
CASSLGGTGFIGELFF
TGTGCCAGCAGCCTAGGGGGGACAGGTTTCATCGGGGAGCTGTTTTTT
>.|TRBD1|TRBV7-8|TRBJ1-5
CASSIDRDGNQPQHF
TGTGCCAGCAGCATCGACAGGGACGGCAATCAGCCCCAGCATTTT
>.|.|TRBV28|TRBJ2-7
CASSLLGTGIYEQYF
TGTGCCAGCAGTTTATTGGGCACAGGAATCTACGAGCAGTACTTC
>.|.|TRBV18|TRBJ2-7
CASSPPGHTSSYEQYF
TGTGCCAGCTCACCACCGGGACACACGAGCTCCTACGAGCAGTACTTC